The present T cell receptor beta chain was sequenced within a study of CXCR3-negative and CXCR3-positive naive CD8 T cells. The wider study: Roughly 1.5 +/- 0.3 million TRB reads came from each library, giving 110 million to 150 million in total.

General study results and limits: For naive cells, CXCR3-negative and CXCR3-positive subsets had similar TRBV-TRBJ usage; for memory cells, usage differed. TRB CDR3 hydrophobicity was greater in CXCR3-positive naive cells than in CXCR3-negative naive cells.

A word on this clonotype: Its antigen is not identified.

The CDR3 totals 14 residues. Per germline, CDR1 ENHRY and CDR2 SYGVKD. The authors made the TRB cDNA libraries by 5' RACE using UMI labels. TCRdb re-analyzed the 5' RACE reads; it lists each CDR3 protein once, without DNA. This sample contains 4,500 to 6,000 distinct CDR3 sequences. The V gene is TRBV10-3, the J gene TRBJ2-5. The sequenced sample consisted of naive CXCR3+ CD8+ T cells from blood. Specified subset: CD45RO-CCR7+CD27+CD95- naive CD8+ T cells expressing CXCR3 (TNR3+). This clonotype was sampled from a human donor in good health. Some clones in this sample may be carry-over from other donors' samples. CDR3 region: CAISESSVAETQYF.